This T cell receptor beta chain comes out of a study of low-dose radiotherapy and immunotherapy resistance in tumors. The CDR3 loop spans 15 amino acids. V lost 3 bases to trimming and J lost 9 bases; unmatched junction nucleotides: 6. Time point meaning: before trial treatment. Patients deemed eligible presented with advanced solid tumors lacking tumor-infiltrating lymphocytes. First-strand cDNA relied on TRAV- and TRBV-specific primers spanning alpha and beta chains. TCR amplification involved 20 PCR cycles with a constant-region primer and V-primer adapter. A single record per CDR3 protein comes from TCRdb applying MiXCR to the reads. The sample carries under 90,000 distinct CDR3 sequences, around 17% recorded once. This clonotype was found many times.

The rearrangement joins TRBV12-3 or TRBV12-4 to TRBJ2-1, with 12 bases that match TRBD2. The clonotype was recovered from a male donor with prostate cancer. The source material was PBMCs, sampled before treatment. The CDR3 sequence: CASSFPSGGAGEQFF. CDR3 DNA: TGTGCCAGCAGTTTTCCTAGCGGGGGGGCGGGTGAGCAGTTCTTC.